One sample yielded the 23 T cell receptor beta chains listed below, sequenced in a study of blood T cells in healthy people across ages. With a J-beta primer mix and a sample-barcoded 5' primer, a second PCR ran about 7 to 12 cycles. Each CDR3 protein is one row after TCRdb ran MiXCR on the 5' RACE reads. The table records over 450,000 distinct CDR3 sequences, about 24% of them present only once. Separately, the same data were catalogued under a study of T cells of mothers and their children.

The sample was blood. These receptors originate from a boy aged 5-17 years in good health.

The CDR3 DNA reads as TGTGCCAGCAGTACACCAAACTCCTACGAGCAGTACTTC. The encoded protein is CASSTPNSYEQYF. This sequence joins TRBV27 and TRBJ2-7; D gene unclear. CDR1 and CDR2 from the germline V gene are MNHEY and SMNVEV (reference sequence). Trimming took off 5 bases at V and 0 bases at J, with 8 bases between the two ends. This CDR3 has 13 residues.

This clonotype was found many times. V usage is TRBV15 and J usage is TRBJ1-4; D may be TRBD1 (5 bases). The CDR3 has 15 amino acids. The V gene lost 4 bases and the J gene lost 5 bases, with 14 bases spanning the gap. Germline CDR1 and CDR2: LNHNV and YYDKDF (reference sequence). The CDR3 is CATSTHSTENEKLFF. The CDR3 bases are TGTGCCACCAGCACACATTCGACAGAAAATGAAAAACTGTTTTTT.

This clonotype was detected a few times. This chain links TRBV20-1 with TRBJ2-1, with no clear D. The CDR3 covers 15 residues. Trimming left V 0 bases short and J 7 bases short, with 16 bases between. CDR1 and CDR2 (germline): DFQATT, SNEGSKA (reference sequence). Written as DNA, the CDR3 is TGCAGTGCTAGAGATGCGGCAGACCCTAGGAATGAGCAGTTCTTC. Translating it yields CSARDAADPRNEQFF.

J is TRBJ2-5 and V is TRBV3-1, with D perhaps given as TRBD1 or TRBD2 (5 bases each). CDR1 and CDR2 from the germline V gene are LGHDT and YNNKEL (reference sequence). V shed 7 bases and J shed 1 base, with 10 bases lying between them. There are 13 residues in the CDR3. In DNA form, the CDR3 reads TGTGCCAGCACCACGGGACCCCAAGAGACCCAGTACTTC. Protein: CASTTGPQETQYF.

This clonotype turned up a few times. The chain uses TRBV28 and TRBJ1-1; D remains ambiguous. Germline CDR1 is MDHEN and CDR2 is SYDVKM. Between the trimmed V and J ends, which lost 10 bases and 1 base, there was a span of 10 bases. CDR3 size: 12 residues. The CDR3 nucleotides read TGTGCCATCCAACATGAGAACACTGAAGCTTTCTTT. Residues: CAIQHENTEAFF. The whole variable domain, remainder taken from reference TRBV28 and TRBJ1-1, is DVKVTQSSRYLVKRTGEKVFLECVQDMDHENMFWYRQDPGLGLRLIYFSYDVKMKEKGDIPEGYSVSREKKERFSLILESASTNQTSMYLCAIQHENTEAFFGQGTRLTVV.

The chain has TRBV7-3 and TRBJ2-3; 7 positions agree with TRBD2. V lost 2 bases, J lost 0 bases, and 2 bases stayed unmatched. CDR3 length: 15 residues. Germline assignment: CDR1 SGHTA and CDR2 FQGTGA. The CDR3 bases are TGTGCCAGCAGCTTATATAGCGGGAGCACAGATACGCAGTATTTT. Amino acids: CASSLYSGSTDTQYF.

This clonotype showed up just a few times. The V gene is TRBV5-1, the J gene TRBJ2-2, with no clear D. Trimming stripped 4 bases from V and 7 bases from J, with 20 bases between. There are 16 residues in the CDR3. Germline V CDR1 and CDR2: SGHRS, YFSETQ. The CDR3 here is CASSPPLLSLIGELFF. CDR3 DNA: TGCGCCAGCAGCCCCCCGTTACTCTCGCTCATCGGGGAGCTGTTTTTT.

This clonotype came up a few times. The rearrangement uses TRBV28 and TRBJ1-5; perhaps TRBD1 as D (5 bases). The CDR3 is 17 amino acids. Germline V CDR1 and CDR2: MDHEN, SYDVKM. V shed 3 bases and J shed 0 bases, with 15 bases lying between them. The CDR3 is CASSLGGVKGSNQPQHF. DNA for the CDR3: TGTGCCAGCAGTTTGGGGGGAGTGAAGGGTAGCAATCAGCCCCAGCATTTT.

The CDR3 coding sequence is TGTGCCAGTAGTATAGTCCGGCCTACCAACTATGGCTACACCTTC. This encodes CASSIVRPTNYGYTF. The rearrangement uses TRBV19 and TRBJ1-2; D ambiguous. The CDR3 is 15 amino acids. The V gene's germline CDR1 is LNHDA and CDR2 SQIVND (reference sequence). With 1 base removed from V and 2 bases from J, the gap between germline ends came to 11 bases. Drawing the rest from reference TRBV19 and TRBJ1-2, the complete variable domain is DGGITQSPKYLFRKEGQNVTLSCEQNLNHDAMYWYRQDPGQGLRLIYYSQIVNDFQKGDIAEGYSVSREKKESFPLTVTSAQKNPTAFYLCASSIVRPTNYGYTFGSGTRLTVV.

This clonotype was seen just once. The chain links TRBV29-1 to TRBJ2-5; D remains ambiguous. The CDR3 covers 13 residues. Per germline, CDR1 SQVTM and CDR2 ANQGSEA. V lost 5 bases and J lost 4, with 14 bases in between. This CDR3 is CSVHVRGRETQYF. CDR3 sequence (DNA): TGCAGCGTTCATGTGAGAGGACGAGAGACCCAGTACTTC.

The chain has TRBV24-1 and TRBJ2-3; TRBD1 matches at 11 bases. V shed 3 bases, J shed 3 bases, and the junction held 4 bases outside the gene matches. This CDR3 is built from 16 residues. CDR1 KGHDR and CDR2 SFDVKD come from the germline V gene. CDR3 coding DNA: TGTGCCACCAGTGATCCCGGGGACAGGGGGACAGATACGCAGTATTTT. Protein sequence: CATSDPGDRGTDTQYF.

There are a few counts of this clonotype. The chain links TRBV7-2 to TRBJ2-5; the D gene is possibly TRBD1 (6 bases). The V and J ends lost 6 bases and 5 bases respectively, with 19 bases between them. CDR3 length: 15 amino acids. Germline loops: CDR1 SGHTA, CDR2 FQGNSA. The CDR3 bases are TGTGCCAGCAGTCCCTCAGGGAACCAGGGGGAGACCCAGTACTTC. It translates to CASSPSGNQGETQYF.

This chain connects TRBV27 to TRBJ1-1, with D possibly matching TRBD1 (5 bases). Looked up from germline, CDR1 is MNHEY and CDR2 is SMNVEV (reference sequence). This CDR3 comprises 13 residues. V lost 8 bases and J lost 0, with 10 bases in between. The DNA for the CDR3 is TGTGCCAGCCAGGGACGGATGAACACTGAAGCTTTCTTT. It yields the protein CASQGRMNTEAFF.

V and J are TRBV20-1 and TRBJ2-1, with 8 bases fitting TRBD2. V lost 3 bases, J lost 9 bases, and 13 bases stayed unmatched. Germline-derived CDR1 and CDR2 are DFQATT and SNEGSKA (reference sequence). The CDR3 consists of 15 residues. CDR3 sequence reads: CSASPRVSGSSEQFF. For the CDR3, the DNA is TGCAGTGCTAGCCCCAGGGTGAGCGGGAGCAGTGAGCAGTTCTTC.

This clonotype turned up a few times. This chain connects TRBV7-2 to TRBJ2-3; possibly TRBD2 for D (5 bases). Germline assignment: CDR1 SGHTA and CDR2 FQGNSA. This CDR3 has 13 residues. Trimming took 1 base from V and 5 from J, leaving 7 bases between them. The CDR3 reads CASSLGLKDTQYF. In nucleotides, the CDR3 is TGTGCCAGCAGCTTAGGACTAAAAGATACGCAGTATTTT.

The chain links TRBV24-1 to TRBJ1-2; no clear D. This CDR3 contains 13 residues. V gave up 1 base and J gave up 8 bases, with 10 bases separating them. The germline V gene encodes CDR1 KGHDR and CDR2 SFDVKD. In DNA form, the CDR3 reads TGTGCCACCAGTGATTTTGCGGGGAGCGGCTACACCTTC. As protein: CATSDFAGSGYTF.

This clonotype was seen more than once but under ten times. The chain employs TRBV6-5 and TRBJ2-3; 7 bases fit TRBD2. The germline V gene encodes CDR1 MNHEY and CDR2 SVGAGI. The ends lost 4 bases at V and 3 bases at J; junction bases unmatched: 4. This CDR3 comprises 14 residues. The CDR3 here is CASSSAGLTDTQYF. The DNA for the CDR3 is TGTGCCAGCAGTTCAGCGGGGTTAACAGATACGCAGTATTTT.

V usage is TRBV20-1 and J usage is TRBJ2-1; 12 bases align to TRBD1. The CDR3 runs 15 residues. Germline loops: CDR1 DFQATT, CDR2 SNEGSKA (reference sequence). The trim removed 4 bases at V and 8 bases at J, leaving 9 bases unmatched. This chain's CDR3 is CSANPRDRGRDEQFF. DNA of the CDR3: TGCAGTGCTAATCCTCGGGACAGGGGGCGCGATGAGCAGTTCTTC.

This clonotype came up a few times. The chain couples TRBV5-6 to TRBJ2-4; D gene uncertain. V lost 4 bases and J 6 bases, leaving 17 bases between the germline ends. Germline V gene sequence: CDR1 SGHDT, CDR2 YYEEEE. The CDR3 covers 15 residues. The DNA of the CDR3 is TGTGCCAGCAGCATTGGGTGGGGATGGAGAAACATTCAGTACTTC. Its translation: CASSIGWGWRNIQYF.

The chain has TRBV20-1 and TRBJ2-2; 9 positions agree with TRBD2. The CDR3 has 15 residues. With V trimmed by 4 bases and J by 4 bases, 7 bases remained unmatched. Germline lookup yields CDR1 DFQATT and CDR2 SNEGSKA (reference sequence). The CDR3 DNA follows: TGCAGTGCTACCAGCGGGGGGAGTGTCACCGGGGAGCTGTTTTTT. Amino acids: CSATSGGSVTGELFF.

The chain couples TRBV9 to TRBJ2-5; 8 bases align to TRBD2. Losses at the gene ends were 4 bases for V and 0 bases for J; bases not matched to a gene: 8. CDR1 is SGDLS, CDR2 YYNGEE, per germline. The CDR3 contains 16 residues. The CDR3 bases are TGTGCCAGCAGCTCCAGAGCGGGGGTGTACCAAGAGACCCAGTACTTC. Translating gives CASSSRAGVYQETQYF.

This chain uses TRBV11-2 with TRBJ2-7, with 10 bases aligning to TRBD1. CDR1 and CDR2 (germline): SGHAT, FQNNGV. The CDR3 sequence is 15 residues long. J gave up 2 bases and V 2 bases, and 3 bases lay outside the gene matches. CDR3 loop: CASSLMTGGAYEQYF. The CDR3 nucleotides are TGTGCCAGCAGCTTAATGACAGGGGGCGCCTACGAGCAGTACTTC.

The rearrangement links TRBV7-8 to TRBJ2-3, with TRBD2 identical over 7 bases. The ends lost 5 bases at V and 1 base at J; junction bases unmatched: 9. CDR3 length equals 16 residues. Germline assignment: CDR1 SGHVS and CDR2 FQNEAQ. CDR3 bases: TGTGCCAGCAGCGCCACTCGCGGGAGACGCACAGATACGCAGTATTTT. This translates into CASSATRGRRTDTQYF.